This T cell receptor (beta chain) was sequenced during a study of CD8+ T cells in alopecia areata. Looking at the study overall: Treated patients received oral tofacitinib, 5 to 10 mg twice daily.

Noted treatment: oral pan-JAK inhibitor, 5-10 mg twice daily. Once RNA had been extracted, it was reverse transcribed into cDNA to act as the sequencing template. This table comes from immunoSEQ multiplex PCR, and its TCRdb copy is limited to in-frame clones, with some not included. The repertoire holds over 150,000 clones, with 50% to 60% as singletons. Findings and limits, study-wide: Clonality in lesional scalp, especially alopecia totalis/universalis, exceeded that of normal scalp.

From germline, CDR1 is SGHTA and CDR2 FQGTGA. The CDR3 has 14 amino acids. V dropped 5 bases and J dropped 5 bases, with 10 bases sitting between them. A remark on this clone: Its specificity is not known.

This sequence was found in a human donor with alopecia areata. The chain combines TRBV7-3 with TRBJ1-6; a possible D gene is TRBD1 (6 bases). The sample consisted of CD4+ T cells sorted from blood, taken at week 4, from a patient treated with tofacitinib. The CDR3: CASSRQANNSPLHF. Written as DNA, the CDR3 is TGTGCCAGCAGCCGACAGGCGAATAATTCACCCCTCCACTTT. Variable domain in full (rest from reference TRBV7-3 and TRBJ1-6): GAGVSQTPSNKVTEKGKYVELRCDPISGHTALYWYRQSLGQGPEFLIYFQGTGAADDSGLPNDRFFAVRPEGSVSTLKIQRTERGDSAVYLCASSRQANNSPLHFGNGTRLTVT.